These T cell receptor beta chains were read from a single sample in a study of T cells in localized non-small cell lung cancer. Data came from immunoSEQ multiplex PCR; TCRdb stores just in-frame clones and leaves some out. The sample holds roughly 30,000 clones, 88% seen once. The material was peripheral blood, obtained before any cancer treatment. The origin of the receptors is a female donor of 60 years or more with stage III squamous cell lung carcinoma. Each CDR3 is given with its conserved first and last residue. D genes are given only for firm matches. Some rows have no size entry. The others give once, few or many, or a class for an expanded clone.

TRBJ2-1 TRBV6-1 few NA CASRLFSYNEQFF TGTGCCAGCCGTCTCTTCTCCTACAATGAGCAGTTCTTC
TRBJ1-1 TRBV14 NA TRBD1 CASSQDRGTGQAFF TGTGCCAGCAGCCAAGATCGGGGGACAGGTCAAGCTTTCTTT
TRBJ2-3 TRBV5-4 NA NA CASSLDPPPDTQYF TGTGCCAGCAGCTTGGATCCCCCCCCAGATACGCAGTATTTT
TRBJ1-1 TRBV4-2 NA NA CASSQVGVMNTEAFF TGTGCCAGCAGCCAAGTAGGGGTCATGAACACTGAAGCTTTCTTT
TRBJ1-5 TRBV7-9 NA TRBD1 CASSLVVGQGAVQPQHF TGTGCCAGCAGCTTAGTAGTGGGACAGGGGGCGGTTCAGCCCCAGCATTTT
TRBJ1-5 TRBV2 NA TRBD1 CASRAGTGGQPQHF TGTGCCAGCAGGGCCGGGACAGGAGGTCAGCCCCAGCATTTT
TRBJ2-7 TRBV7-9 NA TRBD2 CASSLALGTSGDYEQYF TGTGCCAGCAGCTTAGCTTTGGGGACTAGCGGGGACTACGAGCAGTACTTC
TRBJ2-3 TRBV5-1 NA NA CASSLGLATSTDTQYF TGCGCCAGCAGCTTGGGGTTAGCAACTAGCACAGATACGCAGTATTTT
TRBJ2-3 TRBV7-8 NA TRBD1 CASSLRDRGDTQYF TGTGCCAGCAGCCTCCGGGACAGGGGAGATACGCAGTATTTT
TRBJ1-5 TRBV19 NA NA CASSIETRTQPQHF TGTGCCAGTAGTATAGAGACGCGGACACAGCCCCAGCATTTT
TRBJ2-6 TRBV18 NA NA CASSPDSGGANVLTF TGTGCCAGCTCACCAGACTCGGGTGGGGCCAACGTCCTGACTTTC
TRBJ2-3 TRBV9 NA TRBD2 CASSPRGLAGGSDTQYF TGTGCCAGCAGCCCCAGAGGGTTAGCGGGGGGCTCAGATACGCAGTATTTT
TRBJ2-1 TRBV28 NA TRBD2 CASSSAGVSYNEQFF TGTGCCAGCAGTTCCGCGGGGGTATCCTACAATGAGCAGTTCTTC
TRBJ2-1 TRBV7-7 NA NA CASSLGGVDVNEQFF TGTGCCAGCAGCCTGGGTGGGGTAGATGTCAATGAGCAGTTCTTC
TRBJ2-7 TRBV29-1 NA NA CSVTRGQGVSYEQYF TGCAGCGTGACCCGAGGACAAGGCGTCTCCTACGAGCAGTACTTC
TRBJ1-1 TRBV6-1 NA NA CASSEARNTEAFF TGTGCCAGCAGTGAAGCTCGGAACACTGAAGCTTTCTTT
TRBJ1-1 TRBV7-2 NA TRBD1 CASSSLDRGRNTEAFF TGTGCCAGCAGCTCCTTGGACAGGGGGAGGAACACTGAAGCTTTCTTT
TRBJ1-1 TRBV5-4 NA NA CASSGTGVRDTEAFF TGTGCCAGCAGCGGCACAGGAGTAAGGGACACTGAAGCTTTCTTT
TRBJ2-5 TRBV5-1 NA TRBD1 CASSSSTGTGWETQYF TGCGCCAGCAGCTCGTCGACAGGGACGGGTTGGGAGACCCAGTACTTC
TRBJ2-4 TRBV6-5 NA NA CASSYSRGGRDIQYF TGTGCCAGCAGTTACTCAAGAGGGGGAAGAGACATTCAGTACTTC
TRBJ2-7 TRBV18 medium-sized TRBD2 CASSETSGSYEQYF TGTGCCAGCTCAGAGACTAGCGGGAGCTACGAGCAGTACTTC
TRBJ2-1 TRBV5-1 NA TRBD2 CASSLEGLAGSNEQFF TGCGCCAGCAGCTTGGAGGGCTTAGCGGGGAGCAATGAGCAGTTCTTC
TRBJ2-3 TRBV7-2 once NA CASSLGHTDTQYF TGTGCCAGCAGCTTAGGGCACACAGATACGCAGTATTTT
TRBJ2-1 TRBV5-6 few TRBD2 CASSLAWGTSGTYNEQFF TGTGCCAGCAGCTTGGCGTGGGGTACTAGCGGAACCTACAATGAGCAGTTCTTC
TRBJ1-4 TRBV23-1 NA NA CASSQSGTDSNEKLFF TGCGCCAGCAGTCAATCAGGAACGGACTCTAATGAAAAACTGTTTTTT
TRBJ1-1 TRBV2 NA NA CASSEQGRNTEAFF TGTGCCAGCAGTGAACAGGGGAGGAACACTGAAGCTTTCTTT